The clone carrying this TCR beta chain was detected many times. The antigen is not known. This beta chain came through as a stray read in a library set up for alpha chains, and its size says little. These data come from a study of spatial heterogeneity in lung cancer. Study-wide findings and caveats: Counts of expanded alpha and beta TCRs within tumors tracked the tumor nonsynonymous mutation count.

V gave up 4 bases and J gave up 2 bases, with 6 bases separating them. Germline values: CDR1 SGHRS, CDR2 YFSETQ. The CDR3 sequence is 12 residues long. Time point given: sample taken at primary tumor resection. Samples were obtained from about 75 donors, all untreated early-stage non-small cell lung cancer patients. The sequenced material consisted of unsorted whole RNA from tumor, nontumor lung or frozen PBMC. Every TCR cDNA molecule bore a unique molecular identifier. Using its own MiXCR run on the 5' RACE reads, TCRdb lists one record per CDR3 protein. The sample records over 15,000 distinct CDR3 sequences, roughly 6.2% being singletons.

The starting material was lung tumor tissue, obtained at surgery. This TCR was recovered from a male donor with early-stage non-small cell lung cancer. The chain has TRBV5-1 and TRBJ2-5; D remains ambiguous. The CDR3 protein is CASSREQETQYF. The CDR3 nucleotides are TGCGCCAGCAGCAGGGAACAAGAGACCCAGTACTTC.